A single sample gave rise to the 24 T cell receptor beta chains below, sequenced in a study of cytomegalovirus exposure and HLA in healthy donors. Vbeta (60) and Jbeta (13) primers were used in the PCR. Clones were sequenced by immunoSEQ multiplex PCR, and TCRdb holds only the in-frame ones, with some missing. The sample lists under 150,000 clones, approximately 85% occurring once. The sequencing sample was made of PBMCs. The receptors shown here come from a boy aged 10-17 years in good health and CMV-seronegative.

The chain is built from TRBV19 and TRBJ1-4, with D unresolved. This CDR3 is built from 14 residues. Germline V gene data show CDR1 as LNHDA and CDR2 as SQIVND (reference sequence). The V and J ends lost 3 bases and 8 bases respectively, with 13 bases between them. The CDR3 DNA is TGTGCCAGTAGTATCGGAGGCAACGGGGAAAAACTGTTTTTT. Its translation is CASSIGGNGEKLFF.

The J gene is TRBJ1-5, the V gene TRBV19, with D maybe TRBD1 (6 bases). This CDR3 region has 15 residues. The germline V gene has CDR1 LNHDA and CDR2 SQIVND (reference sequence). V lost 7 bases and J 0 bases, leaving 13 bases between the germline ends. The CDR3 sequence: CASTGRGGSNQPQHF. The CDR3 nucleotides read TGTGCCAGTACCGGAAGGGGGGGTAGCAATCAGCCCCAGCATTTT. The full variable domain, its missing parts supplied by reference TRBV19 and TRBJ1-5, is DGGITQSPKYLFRKEGQNVTLSCEQNLNHDAMYWYRQDPGQGLRLIYYSQIVNDFQKGDIAEGYSVSREKKESFPLTVTSAQKNPTAFYLCASTGRGGSNQPQHFGDGTRLSIL.

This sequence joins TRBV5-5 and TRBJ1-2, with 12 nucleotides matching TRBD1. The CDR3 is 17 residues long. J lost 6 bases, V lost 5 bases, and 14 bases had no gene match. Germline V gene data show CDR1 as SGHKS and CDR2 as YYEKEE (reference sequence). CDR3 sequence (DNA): TGTGCCAGCAGAACTACCGGGACAGGGGGCGTCGTGGATGGCTACACCTTC. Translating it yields CASRTTGTGGVVDGYTF.

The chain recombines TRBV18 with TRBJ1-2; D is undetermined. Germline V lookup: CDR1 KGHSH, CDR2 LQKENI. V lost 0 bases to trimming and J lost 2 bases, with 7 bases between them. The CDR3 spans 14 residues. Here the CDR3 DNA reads TGTGCCAGCTCACCACCGTCAGGCAACTATGGCTACACCTTC. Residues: CASSPPSGNYGYTF.

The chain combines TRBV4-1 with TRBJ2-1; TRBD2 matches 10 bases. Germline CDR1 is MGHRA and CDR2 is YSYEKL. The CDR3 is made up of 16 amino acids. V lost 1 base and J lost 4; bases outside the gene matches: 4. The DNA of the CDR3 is TGCGCCAGCAGCCAAGGGACTAGCGGAATTTACAATGAGCAGTTCTTC. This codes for CASSQGTSGIYNEQFF.

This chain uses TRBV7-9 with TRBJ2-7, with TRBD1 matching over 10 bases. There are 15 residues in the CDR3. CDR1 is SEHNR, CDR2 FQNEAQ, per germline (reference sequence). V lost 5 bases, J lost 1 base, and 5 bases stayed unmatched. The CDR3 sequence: CASSPRDRGSYEQYF. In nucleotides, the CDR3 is TGTGCCAGCAGCCCGCGGGACAGGGGTTCCTACGAGCAGTACTTC.

CDR3 in DNA: TGTGCCAGTAGTATTCTAGCGGGAGGTCGAGGGGAGCTGTTTTTT. Protein: CASSILAGGRGELFF. The gene calls are TRBV19 and TRBJ2-2; TRBD2 agrees at 11 bases. The germline V gene encodes CDR1 LNHDA and CDR2 SQIVND (reference sequence). J was trimmed by 8 bases and V by 3 bases; bases with no gene match: 5. The CDR3 is 15 residues long.

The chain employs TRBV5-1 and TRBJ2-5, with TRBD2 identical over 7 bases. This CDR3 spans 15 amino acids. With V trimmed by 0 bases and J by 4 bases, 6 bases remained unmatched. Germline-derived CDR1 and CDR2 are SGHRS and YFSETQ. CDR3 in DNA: TGCGCCAGCAGCTTGGCCGGGGGGTTAGGAGAGACCCAGTACTTC. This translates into CASSLAGGLGETQYF.

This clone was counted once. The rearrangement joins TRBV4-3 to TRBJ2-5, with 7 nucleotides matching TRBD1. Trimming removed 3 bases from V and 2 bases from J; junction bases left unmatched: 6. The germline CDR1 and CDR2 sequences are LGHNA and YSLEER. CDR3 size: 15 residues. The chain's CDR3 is CASSHTNRGQETQYF. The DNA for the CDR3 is TGCGCCAGCAGCCATACAAACAGGGGACAAGAGACCCAGTACTTC.

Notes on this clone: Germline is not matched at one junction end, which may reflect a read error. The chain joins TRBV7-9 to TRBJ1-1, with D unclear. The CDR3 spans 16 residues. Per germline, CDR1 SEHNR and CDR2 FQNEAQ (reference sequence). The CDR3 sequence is CSSSLEPRIMNTEAFF. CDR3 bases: TGTTCCAGCAGCTTAGAACCCAGAATCATGAACACTGAAGCTTTCTTT.

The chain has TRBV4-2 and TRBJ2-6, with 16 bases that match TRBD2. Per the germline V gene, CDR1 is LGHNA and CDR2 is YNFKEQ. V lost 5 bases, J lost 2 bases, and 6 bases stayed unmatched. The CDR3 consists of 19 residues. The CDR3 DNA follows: TGTGCCAGCAGCGAACCGGGACTAGCGGGAGGGACTGGGGCCAACGTCCTGACTTTC. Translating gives CASSEPGLAGGTGANVLTF.

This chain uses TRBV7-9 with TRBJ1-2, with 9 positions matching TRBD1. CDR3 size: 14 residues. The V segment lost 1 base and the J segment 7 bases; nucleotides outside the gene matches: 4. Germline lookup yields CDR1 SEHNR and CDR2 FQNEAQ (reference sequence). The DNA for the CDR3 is TGTGCCAGCAGCTTAGGGGAACAGGGGGCTGGCTACACCTTC. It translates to CASSLGEQGAGYTF.

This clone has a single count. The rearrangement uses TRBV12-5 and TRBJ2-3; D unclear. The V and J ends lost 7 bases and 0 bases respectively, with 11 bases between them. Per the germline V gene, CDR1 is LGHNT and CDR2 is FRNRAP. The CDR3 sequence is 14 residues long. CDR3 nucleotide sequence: TGTGCTAGTGCGCGAGACACTAGCACAGATACGCAGTATTTT. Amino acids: CASARDTSTDTQYF.

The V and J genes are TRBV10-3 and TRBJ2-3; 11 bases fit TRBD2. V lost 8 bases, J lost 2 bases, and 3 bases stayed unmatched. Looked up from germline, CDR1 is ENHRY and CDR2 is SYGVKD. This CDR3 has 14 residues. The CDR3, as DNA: TGTGCCATCCAGACTAGCGGGGACACAGATACGCAGTATTTT. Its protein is CAIQTSGDTDTQYF.

This CDR3 reads CSARNIDYTF. CDR3 DNA: TGCAGTGCTCGAAACATTGACTACACCTTC. The chain joins TRBV20-1 to TRBJ1-2; D not resolved. V was trimmed by 5 bases and J by 10 bases, leaving 11 bases between them. CDR1 is DFQATT, CDR2 SNEGSKA, per germline (reference sequence). The length of the CDR3 is 10 residues.

For the CDR3, the DNA is TGTGCCAGCAGCGTAGGTAGCACCCCGGCTGACTATGGCTACACCTTC. The encoded protein is CASSVGSTPADYGYTF. This chain joins TRBV9 and TRBJ1-2; D is unresolved. The CDR3 runs 16 residues. V was shortened by 0 bases and J by 3 bases, with 15 bases between the two germline ends. CDR1 SGDLS and CDR2 YYNGEE come from the germline V gene.

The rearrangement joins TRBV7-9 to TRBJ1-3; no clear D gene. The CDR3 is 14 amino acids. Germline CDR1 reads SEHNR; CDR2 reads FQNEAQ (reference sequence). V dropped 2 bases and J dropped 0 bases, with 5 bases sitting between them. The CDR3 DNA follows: TGTGCCAGCAGCTTATCCATCTCTGGAAACACCATATATTTT. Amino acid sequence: CASSLSISGNTIYF.

CDR3 sequence reads: CASSGEGAISNQPQHF. The CDR3 DNA is TGTGCCAGCAGTGGAGAGGGGGCGATTAGCAATCAGCCCCAGCATTTT. The V gene is TRBV6-1, the J gene TRBJ1-5, with TRBD1 identical over 7 bases. From germline, CDR1 is MNHNS and CDR2 SASEGT. The CDR3 totals 16 residues. Trimming removed 4 bases from V and 0 bases from J; junction bases left unmatched: 6.

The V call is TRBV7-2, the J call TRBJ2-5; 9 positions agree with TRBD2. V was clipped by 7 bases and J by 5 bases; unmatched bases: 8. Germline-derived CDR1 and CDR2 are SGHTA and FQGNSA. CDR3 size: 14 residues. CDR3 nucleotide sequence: TGTGCCAGCATCTCTAGCGGGGCGGCGGAGACCCAGTACTTC. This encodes CASISSGAAETQYF.

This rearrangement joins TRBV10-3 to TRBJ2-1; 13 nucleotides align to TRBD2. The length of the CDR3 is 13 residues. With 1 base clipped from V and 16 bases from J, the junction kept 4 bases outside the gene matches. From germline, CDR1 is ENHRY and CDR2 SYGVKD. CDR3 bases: TGTGCCATCAGTGAGTACACTAGCGGGGGGGTTTTCTTC. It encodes CAISEYTSGGVFF.

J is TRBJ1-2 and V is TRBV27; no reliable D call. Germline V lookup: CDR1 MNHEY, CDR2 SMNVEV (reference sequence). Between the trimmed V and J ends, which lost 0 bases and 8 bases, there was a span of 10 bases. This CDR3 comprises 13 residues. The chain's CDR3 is CASSLSVVGGYTF. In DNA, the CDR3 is TGTGCCAGCAGTTTATCGGTGGTGGGCGGCTACACCTTC.

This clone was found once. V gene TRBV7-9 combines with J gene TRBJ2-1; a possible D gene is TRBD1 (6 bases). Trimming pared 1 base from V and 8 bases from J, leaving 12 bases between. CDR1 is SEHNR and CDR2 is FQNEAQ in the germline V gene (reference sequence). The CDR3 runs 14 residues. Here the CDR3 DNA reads TGTGCCAGCAGCTTAGATACTCCAGGGGATGAGCAGTTCTTC. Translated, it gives CASSLDTPGDEQFF.

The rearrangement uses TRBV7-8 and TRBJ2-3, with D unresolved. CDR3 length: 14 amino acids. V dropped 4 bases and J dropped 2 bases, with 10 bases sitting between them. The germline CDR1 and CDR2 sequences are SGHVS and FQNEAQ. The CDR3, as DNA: TGTGCCAGCAGCTCTAGGTCACACACAGATACGCAGTATTTT. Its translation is CASSSRSHTDTQYF.

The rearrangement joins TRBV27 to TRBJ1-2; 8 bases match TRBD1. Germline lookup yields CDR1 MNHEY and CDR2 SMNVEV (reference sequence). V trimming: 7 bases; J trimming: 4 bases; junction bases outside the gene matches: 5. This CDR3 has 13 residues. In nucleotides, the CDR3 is TGTGCCAGCATCCTGGACAGGGCCTATGGCTACACCTTC. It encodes CASILDRAYGYTF.